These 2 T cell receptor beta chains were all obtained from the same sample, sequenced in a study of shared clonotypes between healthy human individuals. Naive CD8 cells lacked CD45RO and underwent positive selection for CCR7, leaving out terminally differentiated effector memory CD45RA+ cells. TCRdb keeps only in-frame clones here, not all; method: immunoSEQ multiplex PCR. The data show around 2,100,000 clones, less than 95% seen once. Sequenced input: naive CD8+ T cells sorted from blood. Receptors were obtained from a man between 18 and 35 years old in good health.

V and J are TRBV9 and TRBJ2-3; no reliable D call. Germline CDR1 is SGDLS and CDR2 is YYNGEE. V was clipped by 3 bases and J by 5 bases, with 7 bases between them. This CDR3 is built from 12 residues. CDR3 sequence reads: CASSGPVDTQYF. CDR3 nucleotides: TGTGCCAGCAGCGGTCCAGTAGATACGCAGTATTTT.

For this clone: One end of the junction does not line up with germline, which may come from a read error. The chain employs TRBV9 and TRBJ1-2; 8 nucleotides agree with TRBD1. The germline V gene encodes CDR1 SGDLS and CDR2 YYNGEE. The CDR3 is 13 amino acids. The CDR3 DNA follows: TGTGCCAGCAGCCCCTCTTTGACAGGGGTTACTATCTTC. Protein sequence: CASSPSLTGVTIF.